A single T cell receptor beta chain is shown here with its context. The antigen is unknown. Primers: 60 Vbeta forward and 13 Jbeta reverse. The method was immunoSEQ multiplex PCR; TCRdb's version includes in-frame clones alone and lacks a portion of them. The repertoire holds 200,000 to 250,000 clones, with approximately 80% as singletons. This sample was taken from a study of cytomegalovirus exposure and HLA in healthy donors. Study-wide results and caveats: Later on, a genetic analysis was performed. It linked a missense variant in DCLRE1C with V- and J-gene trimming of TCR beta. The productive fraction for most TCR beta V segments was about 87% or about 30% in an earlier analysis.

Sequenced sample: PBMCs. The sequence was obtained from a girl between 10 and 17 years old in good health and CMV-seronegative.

The CDR3 region has the DNA TGTGCCAGCAACCAAGGGCGAAGGACTTACGAGCAGTACTTC. It translates to CASNQGRRTYEQYF. The V and J genes are TRBV11-2 and TRBJ2-7; D may be TRBD2 (5 bases). Between the trimmed V and J ends, which lost 7 bases and 4 bases, there was a span of 17 bases. CDR1 is SGHAT and CDR2 is FQNNGV in the germline V gene. The CDR3 loop spans 14 amino acids.